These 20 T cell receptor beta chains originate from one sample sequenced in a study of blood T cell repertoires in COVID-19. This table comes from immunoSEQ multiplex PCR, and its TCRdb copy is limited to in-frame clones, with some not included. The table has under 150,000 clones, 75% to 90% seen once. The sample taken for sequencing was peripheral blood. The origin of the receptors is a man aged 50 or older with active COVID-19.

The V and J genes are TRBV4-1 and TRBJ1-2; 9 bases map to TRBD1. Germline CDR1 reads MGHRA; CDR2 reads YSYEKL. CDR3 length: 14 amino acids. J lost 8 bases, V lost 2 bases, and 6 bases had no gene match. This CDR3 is CASSQRGGQGGYTF. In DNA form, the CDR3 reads TGCGCCAGCAGCCAAAGGGGGGGACAGGGAGGCTACACCTTC.

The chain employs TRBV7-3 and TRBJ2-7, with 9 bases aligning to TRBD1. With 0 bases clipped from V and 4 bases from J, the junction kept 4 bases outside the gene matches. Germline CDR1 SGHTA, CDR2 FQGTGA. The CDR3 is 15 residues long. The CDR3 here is CASSLTSGQGYEQYF. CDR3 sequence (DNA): TGTGCCAGCAGCTTAACCTCGGGACAGGGTTACGAGCAGTACTTC.

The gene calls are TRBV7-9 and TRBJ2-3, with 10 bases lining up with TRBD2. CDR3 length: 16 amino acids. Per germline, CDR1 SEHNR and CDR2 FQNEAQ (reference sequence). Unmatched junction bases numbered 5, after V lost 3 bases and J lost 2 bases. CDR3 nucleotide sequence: TGTGCCAGCAGCTTGCTAGCGGGGGCCGACACAGATACGCAGTATTTT. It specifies CASSLLAGADTDTQYF.

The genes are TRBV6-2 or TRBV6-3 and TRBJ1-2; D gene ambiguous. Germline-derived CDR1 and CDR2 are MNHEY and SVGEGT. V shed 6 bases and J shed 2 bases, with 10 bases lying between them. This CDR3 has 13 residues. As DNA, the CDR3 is TGTGCCAGCAGCCAAACAGCCAACTATGGCTACACCTTC. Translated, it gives CASSQTANYGYTF.

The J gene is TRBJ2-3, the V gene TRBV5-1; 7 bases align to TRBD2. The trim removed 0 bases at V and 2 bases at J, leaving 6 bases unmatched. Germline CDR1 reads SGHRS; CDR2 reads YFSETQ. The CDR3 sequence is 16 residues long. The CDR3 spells CASSLGISGTTDTQYF. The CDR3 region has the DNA TGCGCCAGCAGCTTGGGTATAAGCGGGACCACAGATACGCAGTATTTT.

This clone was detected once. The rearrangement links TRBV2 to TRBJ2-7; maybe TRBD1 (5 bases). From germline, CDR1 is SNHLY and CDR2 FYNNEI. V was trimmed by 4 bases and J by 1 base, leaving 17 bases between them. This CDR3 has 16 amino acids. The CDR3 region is CASSADQLTASYEQYF. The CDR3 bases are TGTGCCAGCAGTGCGGACCAATTGACAGCATCCTACGAGCAGTACTTC.

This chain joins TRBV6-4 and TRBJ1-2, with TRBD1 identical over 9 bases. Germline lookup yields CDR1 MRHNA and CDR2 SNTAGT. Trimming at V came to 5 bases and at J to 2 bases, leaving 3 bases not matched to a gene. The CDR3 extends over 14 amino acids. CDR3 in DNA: TGTGCCAGCAGTAAGGACAGGGGAAACTATGGCTACACCTTC. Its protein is CASSKDRGNYGYTF.

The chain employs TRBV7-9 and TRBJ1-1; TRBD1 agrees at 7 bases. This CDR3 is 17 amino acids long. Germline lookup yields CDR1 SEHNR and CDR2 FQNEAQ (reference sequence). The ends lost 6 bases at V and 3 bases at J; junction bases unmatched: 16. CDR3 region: CASRATGMGGKDTEAFF. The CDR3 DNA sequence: TGTGCCAGCAGGGCGACAGGGATGGGCGGTAAGGACACTGAAGCTTTCTTT.

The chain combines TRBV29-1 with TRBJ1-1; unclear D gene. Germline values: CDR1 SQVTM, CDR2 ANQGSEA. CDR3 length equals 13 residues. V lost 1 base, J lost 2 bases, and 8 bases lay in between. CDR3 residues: CSVEGHFNTEAFF. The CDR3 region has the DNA TGCAGCGTTGAAGGACACTTCAACACTGAAGCTTTCTTT.

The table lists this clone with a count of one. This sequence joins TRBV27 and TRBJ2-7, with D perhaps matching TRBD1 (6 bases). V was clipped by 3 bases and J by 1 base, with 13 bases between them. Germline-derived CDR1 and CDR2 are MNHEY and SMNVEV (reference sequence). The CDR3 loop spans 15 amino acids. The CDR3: CASSFVPGQSYEQYF. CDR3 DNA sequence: TGTGCCAGCAGTTTCGTACCCGGACAGTCCTACGAGCAGTACTTC.

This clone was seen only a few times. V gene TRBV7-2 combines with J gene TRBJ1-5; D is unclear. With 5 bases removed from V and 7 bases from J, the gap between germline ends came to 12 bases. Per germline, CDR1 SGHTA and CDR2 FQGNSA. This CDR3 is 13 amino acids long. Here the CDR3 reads CASSTDTLQPQHF. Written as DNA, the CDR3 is TGTGCCAGCAGCACAGATACCCTACAGCCCCAGCATTTT.

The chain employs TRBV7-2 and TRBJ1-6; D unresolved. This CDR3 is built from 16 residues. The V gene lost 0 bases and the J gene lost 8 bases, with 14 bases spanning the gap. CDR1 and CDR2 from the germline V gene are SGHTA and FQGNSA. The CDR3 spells CASSLAIRGGHSPLHF. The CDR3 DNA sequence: TGTGCCAGCAGCTTAGCGATCCGGGGAGGGCATTCACCCCTCCACTTT.

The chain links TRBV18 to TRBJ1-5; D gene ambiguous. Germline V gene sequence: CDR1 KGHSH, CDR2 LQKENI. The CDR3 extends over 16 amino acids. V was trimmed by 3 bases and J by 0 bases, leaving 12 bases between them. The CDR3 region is CASSPPGADSNQPQHF. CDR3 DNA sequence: TGTGCCAGCTCACCCCCGGGTGCCGATAGCAATCAGCCCCAGCATTTT.

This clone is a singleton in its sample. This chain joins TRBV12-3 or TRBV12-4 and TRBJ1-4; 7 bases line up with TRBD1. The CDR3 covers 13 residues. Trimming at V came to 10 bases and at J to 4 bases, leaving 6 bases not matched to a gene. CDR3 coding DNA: TGTGCCATCCGGGACAGTAATAATGAAAAACTGTTTTTT. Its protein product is CAIRDSNNEKLFF.

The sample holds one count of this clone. CDR3 bases: TGCGCCAGCAGCTTGTCGAGCATCTATGGCTACACCTTC. This gives the protein CASSLSSIYGYTF. V usage is TRBV5-1 and J usage is TRBJ1-2; D is uncertain. CDR3 size: 13 residues. CDR1 is SGHRS and CDR2 is YFSETQ in the germline V gene. V shed 1 base and J shed 4 bases, with 8 bases lying between them. The full variable domain, rest sourced from reference TRBV5-1 and TRBJ1-2, is KAGVTQTPRYLIKTRGQQVTLSCSPISGHRSVSWYQQTPGQGLQFLFEYFSETQRNKGNFPGRFSGRQFSNSRSEMNVSTLELGDSALYLCASSLSSIYGYTFGSGTRLTVV.

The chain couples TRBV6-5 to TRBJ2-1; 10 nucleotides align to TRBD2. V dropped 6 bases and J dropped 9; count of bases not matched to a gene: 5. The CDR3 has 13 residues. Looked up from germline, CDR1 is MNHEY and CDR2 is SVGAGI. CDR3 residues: CASSGTSALEQFF. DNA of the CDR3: TGTGCCAGCAGCGGGACTAGCGCGCTTGAGCAGTTCTTC.

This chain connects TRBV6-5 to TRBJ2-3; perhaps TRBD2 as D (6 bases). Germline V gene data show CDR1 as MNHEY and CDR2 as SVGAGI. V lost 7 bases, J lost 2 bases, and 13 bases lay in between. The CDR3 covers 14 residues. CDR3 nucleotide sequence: TGTGCCAGCACCCGGGGACTCCTCACAGATACGCAGTATTTT. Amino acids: CASTRGLLTDTQYF.

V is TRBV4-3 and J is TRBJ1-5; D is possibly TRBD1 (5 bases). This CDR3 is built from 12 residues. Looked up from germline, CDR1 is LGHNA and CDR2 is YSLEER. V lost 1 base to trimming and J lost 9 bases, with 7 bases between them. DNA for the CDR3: TGCGCCAGCAGCCAAGGCACAGGGCCCCAGCATTTT. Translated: CASSQGTGPQHF.

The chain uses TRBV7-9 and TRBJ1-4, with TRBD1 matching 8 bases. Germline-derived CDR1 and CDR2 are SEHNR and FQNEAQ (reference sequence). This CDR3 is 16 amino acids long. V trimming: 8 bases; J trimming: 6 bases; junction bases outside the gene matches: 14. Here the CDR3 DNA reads TGTGCCAGCGGATTCTTCAGGGGGCCACAGGATGAAAAACTGTTTTTT. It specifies CASGFFRGPQDEKLFF.

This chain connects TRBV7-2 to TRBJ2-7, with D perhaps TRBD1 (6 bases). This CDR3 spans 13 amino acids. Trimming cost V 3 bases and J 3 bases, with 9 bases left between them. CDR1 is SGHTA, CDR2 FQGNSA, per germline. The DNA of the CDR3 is TGTGCCAGCAGCTTGAGGGGGAACTACGAGCAGTACTTC. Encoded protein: CASSLRGNYEQYF. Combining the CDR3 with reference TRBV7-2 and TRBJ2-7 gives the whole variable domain GAGVSQSPSNKVTEKGKDVELRCDPISGHTALYWYRQSLGQGLEFLIYFQGNSAPDKSGLPSDRFSAERTGGSVSTLTIQRTQQEDSAVYLCASSLRGNYEQYFGPGTRLTVT.